Listed here are 28 T cell receptor beta chains from one sample, sequenced in a study of CD8 T cells in ankylosing spondylitis. TCRdb fed the 5' RACE reads into MiXCR, producing one record per CDR3 protein. The sample has a few hundred thousand distinct CDR3 sequences; about 18% are singletons. Sequenced: blood, either unsorted or a sorted T cell fraction (not recorded which). The source is a male donor with ankylosing spondylitis or in good health (not recorded which).

This rearrangement joins TRBV29-1 to TRBJ2-2; 11 nucleotides match TRBD2. This CDR3 has 13 residues. Germline V lookup: CDR1 SQVTM, CDR2 ANQGSEA. The trim removed 8 bases at V and 5 bases at J, leaving 4 bases unmatched. CDR3 in amino acids: CSPRTSGTGELFF. CDR3 sequence (DNA): TGCAGCCCCCGGACTAGCGGGACCGGGGAGCTGTTTTTT.

This clonotype turned up a few times. The chain recombines TRBV20-1 with TRBJ2-3; D gene unclear. CDR1 is DFQATT and CDR2 is SNEGSKA in the germline V gene (reference sequence). This CDR3 has 11 residues. V dropped 2 bases and J dropped 7 bases, with 7 bases sitting between them. CDR3 DNA: TGCAGTGCTAGACCTGAAAATACGCAGTATTTT. This sequence encodes CSARPENTQYF.

This clonotype has only a few counts. The chain has TRBV7-9 and TRBJ2-1, with TRBD2 matching over 11 bases. The CDR3 totals 16 residues. V lost 5 bases and J lost 5; bases outside the gene matches: 8. Looked up from germline, CDR1 is SEHNR and CDR2 is FQNEAQ (reference sequence). The CDR3 DNA follows: TGTGCCAGCAGCCCAGGATTACTAGCGGGGGACAATGAGCAGTTCTTC. Residues: CASSPGLLAGDNEQFF.

This clonotype was counted a few times. This rearrangement joins TRBV18 to TRBJ2-3; D remains unclear. Germline assignment: CDR1 KGHSH and CDR2 LQKENI. Between the trimmed V and J ends, which lost 0 bases and 2 bases, there was a span of 6 bases. The CDR3 is 14 residues long. This CDR3 is CASSPPWDTDTQYF. CDR3 coding DNA: TGTGCCAGCTCACCACCATGGGACACAGATACGCAGTATTTT.

The sample holds a few counts of this clonotype. The chain joins TRBV5-1 to TRBJ1-1, with 8 positions matching TRBD1. Germline values: CDR1 SGHRS, CDR2 YFSETQ. The CDR3 has 15 residues. Losses at the gene ends were 4 bases for V and 2 bases for J; bases not matched to a gene: 7. CDR3 in amino acids: CASSGTRGLNTEAFF. The CDR3 DNA follows: TGCGCCAGCAGCGGAACCAGGGGGCTAAACACTGAAGCTTTCTTT.

There are a few counts of this clonotype. The gene calls are TRBV12-3 or TRBV12-4 and TRBJ1-1, with D maybe TRBD1 (6 bases). The CDR3 extends over 15 amino acids. Deletions cut 5 bases from V and 4 bases from J, with 17 bases between. This chain's CDR3 is CASSPYQDRATEAFF. The CDR3 DNA sequence: TGTGCCAGCAGTCCGTATCAGGACAGAGCCACTGAAGCTTTCTTT.

In this sample, this clonotype turned up a few times. CDR3 protein: CASSSAGTGTGVLYEQYF. CDR3 nucleotide sequence: TGTGCCAGCAGCTCAGCTGGCACCGGGACAGGGGTCCTCTACGAGCAGTACTTC. The chain couples TRBV11-1 to TRBJ2-7; TRBD1 agrees at 10 bases. Germline CDR1 SGHAT, CDR2 FQDESV (reference sequence). The CDR3 length is 18 residues. V gave up 4 bases and J gave up 3 bases; unmatched junction bases: 15.

There are a few counts of this clonotype. The V call is TRBV7-3, the J call TRBJ2-1; possibly TRBD1 or TRBD2 for D (5 bases each). The CDR3 is 13 residues long. Looked up from germline, CDR1 is SGHTA and CDR2 is FQGTGA. V gave up 8 bases and J gave up 2 bases, with 10 bases separating them. CDR3: CASRDQAYNEQFF. The CDR3 nucleotides are TGTGCCAGCCGGGACCAAGCCTACAATGAGCAGTTCTTC.

This clonotype was picked up a small number of times. V and J are TRBV20-1 and TRBJ2-3; 9 nucleotides agree with TRBD1. The CDR3 has 17 amino acids. V lost 4 bases, J lost 0 bases, and 11 bases stayed unmatched. Germline assignment: CDR1 DFQATT and CDR2 SNEGSKA (reference sequence). This chain's CDR3 is CSAIKLTTGGSTDTQYF. As DNA, the CDR3 is TGCAGTGCTATCAAACTTACGACAGGGGGAAGCACAGATACGCAGTATTTT.

V gene TRBV24-1 combines with J gene TRBJ1-2, with a weak D call TRBD1 (5 bases). Germline assignment: CDR1 KGHDR and CDR2 SFDVKD. The germline V and J ends were trimmed by 5 bases and 8 bases, with 8 bases remaining between them. The CDR3 contains 11 residues. CDR3 in DNA: TGTGCCACCAGTGCCGGGGACGGCTACACCTTC. Amino acid sequence: CATSAGDGYTF.

The DNA for the CDR3 is TGCAGCGTTTCCGGACTAGCGGGAGGTGGTGTCTACAATGAGCAGTTCTTC. Protein sequence: CSVSGLAGGGVYNEQFF. This rearrangement joins TRBV29-1 to TRBJ2-1; TRBD2 agrees at 14 bases. J gave up 3 bases and V 5 bases, and 9 bases lay outside the gene matches. This CDR3 has 17 residues. CDR1 is SQVTM and CDR2 is ANQGSEA in the germline V gene.

The table lists this clonotype with a few counts. This chain uses TRBV18 with TRBJ1-2; 11 nucleotides line up with TRBD1. This CDR3 comprises 15 residues. Germline lookup yields CDR1 KGHSH and CDR2 LQKENI. The V segment lost 3 bases and the J segment 4 bases; nucleotides outside the gene matches: 4. This chain's CDR3 is CASSPPGQGGYGYTF. In DNA, the CDR3 is TGTGCCAGCTCACCTCCGGGACAGGGGGGCTATGGCTACACCTTC.

This clonotype showed up just a few times. The CDR3 loop is CASTEESDEQFF. The CDR3 DNA reads TGTGCCAGCACCGAAGAGAGCGATGAGCAGTTCTTC. The chain links TRBV12-3 or TRBV12-4 to TRBJ2-1; D not certain. The CDR3 is 12 residues long. Trimming took off 7 bases at V and 8 bases at J, with 12 bases between the two ends.

The V and J genes are TRBV27 and TRBJ1-2; tentative D call: TRBD1 (5 bases). Germline CDR1 and CDR2: MNHEY and SMNVEV (reference sequence). The CDR3 sequence is 14 residues long. V shed 3 bases and J shed 13 bases, with 21 bases lying between them. In nucleotides, the CDR3 is TGTGCCAGCAGTTTCCGCACCCAGACAGTCCTAGGCACCTTC. It translates to CASSFRTQTVLGTF.

This clonotype was detected a few times. J is TRBJ2-5 and V is TRBV10-3; the D gene could be TRBD1 or TRBD2 (5 bases each). V lost 6 bases and J lost 5, with 19 bases in between. The CDR3 runs to 15 residues. Germline assignment: CDR1 ENHRY and CDR2 SYGVKD. CDR3 region: CAIRPLGGGRETQYF. For the CDR3, the DNA is TGTGCCATCAGGCCCCTGGGTGGGGGAAGGGAGACCCAGTACTTC.

At least ten counts were recorded for this clonotype. The chain joins TRBV20-1 to TRBJ2-7, with 9 bases identical to TRBD2. The CDR3 contains 16 residues. Per germline, CDR1 DFQATT and CDR2 SNEGSKA (reference sequence). The ends lost 1 base at V and 5 bases at J; junction bases unmatched: 12. This CDR3 is CSARGVGSGRRHEQYF. For the CDR3, the DNA is TGCAGTGCTAGAGGGGTCGGTAGCGGGAGAAGGCACGAGCAGTACTTC.

This clonotype was found a few times. The chain uses TRBV20-1 and TRBJ2-5; TRBD2 matches 10 bases. This CDR3 is built from 18 residues. J was trimmed by 0 bases and V by 0 bases; bases with no gene match: 10. From germline, CDR1 is DFQATT and CDR2 SNEGSKA (reference sequence). The CDR3: CSARDQLAGPGYQETQYF. CDR3 nucleotides: TGCAGTGCTAGAGATCAACTAGCGGGACCTGGGTACCAAGAGACCCAGTACTTC.

The genes are TRBV5-6 and TRBJ2-3; no clear D. The CDR3 runs 16 residues. The V gene's germline CDR1 is SGHDT and CDR2 YYEEEE. V dropped 2 bases and J dropped 0 bases, with 13 bases sitting between them. This chain's CDR3 is CASSFASASSTDTQYF. The CDR3 bases are TGTGCCAGCAGCTTCGCATCAGCCTCTAGCACAGATACGCAGTATTTT.

In its sample, this clonotype was seen a few times. This chain uses TRBV15 with TRBJ2-5, with 10 bases fitting TRBD2. The J segment lost 5 bases and the V segment lost 4 bases, leaving 7 bases of the junction unmatched. The CDR3 sequence is 15 residues long. Per the germline V gene, CDR1 is LNHNV and CDR2 is YYDKDF (reference sequence). The CDR3 DNA reads as TGTGCCACCAGCAACCGGCTAGCGGGAGTGGAGACCCAGTACTTC. It encodes CATSNRLAGVETQYF.

This clonotype was detected a few times. This chain uses TRBV7-2 with TRBJ2-1, with D perhaps TRBD2 (5 bases). This CDR3 comprises 16 residues. Trimming stripped 1 base from V and 1 base from J, with 11 bases between. The germline V gene has CDR1 SGHTA and CDR2 FQGNSA. CDR3 amino acids: CASSLVGAVSYNEQFF. CDR3 bases: TGTGCCAGCAGCTTAGTAGGAGCGGTTTCCTACAATGAGCAGTTCTTC.

The V gene is TRBV13, the J gene TRBJ2-1; TRBD2 matches 13 bases. The V gene end was trimmed by 2 bases and the J gene end by 7 bases; junction bases not matched to a gene: 5. Germline V gene sequence: CDR1 PRHDT, CDR2 FYEKMQ (reference sequence). The CDR3 is made up of 16 amino acids. CDR3 residues: CASSLRGTSGTNEQFF. Written as DNA, the CDR3 is TGTGCCAGCAGCTTAAGGGGGACTAGCGGGACTAATGAGCAGTTCTTC. Complete variable domain (other parts from reference TRBV13 and TRBJ2-1): AAGVIQSPRHLIKEKRETATLKCYPIPRHDTVYWYQQGPGQDPQFLISFYEKMQSDKGSIPDRFSAQQFSDYHSELNMSSLELGDSALYFCASSLRGTSGTNEQFFGPGTRLTVL.

The chain is built from TRBV4-3 and TRBJ2-7, with TRBD1 matching over 7 bases. Unmatched junction bases numbered 10, after V lost 4 bases and J lost 1 base. The CDR3 runs 16 residues. CDR1 and CDR2 from the germline V gene are LGHNA and YSLEER. The CDR3 sequence: CASSPSVGQRSYEQYF. The DNA for the CDR3 is TGCGCCAGCAGCCCCTCAGTGGGACAGAGATCCTACGAGCAGTACTTC.

The rearrangement links TRBV28 to TRBJ1-4; 8 bases are a match to TRBD1. This CDR3 region has 13 residues. The germline gives CDR1 MDHEN, CDR2 SYDVKM. The J segment lost 6 bases and the V segment lost 10 bases, leaving 7 bases of the junction unmatched. CDR3 sequence: CATGGRGDEKLFF. The DNA of the CDR3 is TGTGCCACAGGGGGCAGGGGCGATGAAAAACTGTTTTTT.

This clonotype has a handful of counts. The genes are TRBV11-2 and TRBJ2-7; D possibly corresponds to TRBD2 (6 bases). This CDR3 has 16 amino acids. Germline loops: CDR1 SGHAT, CDR2 FQNNGV. Trimming shortened V by 5 bases and J by 2 bases, and 19 bases separated the two germline ends. The CDR3 nucleotides read TGTGCCAGCAGCCCAGTGGTGGGACTCAAGGCCTACGAGCAGTACTTC. This gives the protein CASSPVVGLKAYEQYF. Complete variable domain (other parts from reference TRBV11-2 and TRBJ2-7): EAGVAQSPRYKIIEKRQSVAFWCNPISGHATLYWYQQILGQGPKLLIQFQNNGVVDDSQLPKDRFSAERLKGVDSTLKIQPAKLEDSAVYLCASSPVVGLKAYEQYFGPGTRLTVT.

This clonotype was detected many times. CDR3 coding DNA: TGCGCCAGCAGCCAGATACAGGGGGCGAGCACTGGCTACACCTTC. This translates into CASSQIQGASTGYTF. The chain couples TRBV4-3 to TRBJ1-2, with 9 nucleotides matching TRBD1. The CDR3 is 15 residues long. V lost 3 bases, J lost 7 bases, and 9 bases stayed unmatched. Germline loops: CDR1 LGHNA, CDR2 YSLEER.

This clonotype was observed a handful of times. The rearrangement joins TRBV10-2 to TRBJ2-2; D uncertain. Germline V gene sequence: CDR1 WSHSY, CDR2 SAAADI. V was trimmed by 3 bases and J by 9 bases, leaving 11 bases between them. The CDR3 spans 13 residues. This chain's CDR3 is CASSEKGVRELFF. Here the CDR3 DNA reads TGCGCCAGCAGTGAAAAGGGTGTCCGGGAGCTGTTTTTT.

This clonotype showed up just a few times. CDR3 nucleotide sequence: TGTGCCAGCAGTCCTACTGGGCTGTGGAGCACAGATACGCAGTATTTT. Encoded protein: CASSPTGLWSTDTQYF. The gene calls are TRBV12-3 or TRBV12-4 and TRBJ2-3; D gene uncertain. The CDR3 sequence is 16 residues long. Trimming shortened V by 5 bases and J by 0 bases, and 15 bases separated the two germline ends.

In its sample, this clonotype was seen a few times. The J gene is TRBJ2-7, the V gene TRBV29-1, with D tentatively TRBD1 (7 bases). CDR1 is SQVTM, CDR2 ANQGSEA, per germline. The CDR3 consists of 14 residues. Trimming stripped 2 bases from V and 5 bases from J, with 16 bases between. CDR3 loop: CSVETGVLAHEQYF. DNA of the CDR3: TGCAGCGTTGAAACAGGGGTACTAGCCCACGAGCAGTACTTC.